Sequencing of this T cell receptor beta chain was carried out in a study of cytomegalovirus exposure and HLA in healthy donors. PCR employed 60 Vbeta and 13 Jbeta primers. Produced via immunoSEQ multiplex PCR; TCRdb's table is partial and in-frame only. In the table there are around 94,000 clones, approximately 80% of which are singletons. Whereas donors were nominally healthy upon sampling, unrecorded immune exposures were probable. CDR3 size: 13 residues. Germline loops: CDR1 MDHEN, CDR2 SYDVKM. The germline V and J ends were trimmed by 2 bases and 4 bases, with 8 bases remaining between them. About this clone: Its antigen remains unknown.

Whole-study findings and limits: Later analysis showed most CMV-associated TCR beta chains appearing HLA-restricted. A later analysis found common viral pathogens apparently linked to several of the most significant clusters. A cluster of highly shared sequence variants was likely a sequencing artifact.

The source material was PBMCs. V is TRBV28 and J is TRBJ1-2, with no clear D. This sequence was found in a male donor in good health and CMV-seropositive. The CDR3: CASSLGTTYGYTF. The CDR3 nucleotides read TGTGCCAGCAGTTTAGGCACAACCTATGGCTACACCTTC.